This T cell receptor (beta chain) was recorded in a study of OX40 agonist ivuxolimab in advanced cancers. Germline trimming cut 6 bases from V and 3 bases from J; bases unmatched to any gene: 7. CDR3 length: 15 residues. Looked up from germline, CDR1 is LNHDA and CDR2 is SQIVND (reference sequence). TCRdb keeps only in-frame clones here, not all; method: immunoSEQ multiplex PCR. The sample consists of over 55,000 clones, approximately 80% of them appearing once. This receptor was taken from an adult with an advanced solid tumor such as melanoma, head and neck, liver or kidney cancer. Sequenced here: CD4+ or CD8+ T cells sorted from blood, sampled in a trial of the OX40 agonist ivuxolimab. V is TRBV19 and J is TRBJ2-2; 7 bases align to TRBD1. Here the CDR3 reads CASRRRGLDTGELFF. The CDR3 nucleotides are TGTGCCAGTAGAAGAAGGGGGCTGGACACCGGGGAGCTGTTTTTT.